A selection of T cell receptor beta chains follows, all from one sample in a study of OX40 agonist ivuxolimab in advanced cancers. Data came from immunoSEQ multiplex PCR; TCRdb stores just in-frame clones and leaves some out. This repertoire shows more than 75,000 clones, about 88% found once; its top ten account for 0.82%. The sample was CD4+ or CD8+ T cells sorted from blood, taken in a trial of the OX40 agonist ivuxolimab. Receptors were obtained from an adult with an advanced solid tumor such as melanoma, head and neck, liver or kidney cancer. The CDR3 runs from the conserved cysteine through the conserved F or W. The D gene is left open where the match is weak. Clone size appears in some rows only: once, few, many, or a class for an expanded clone.

size	D	V	J	DNA	CDR3
-	-	TRBV7-9	TRBJ2-1	TGTGCCAGCAGCTTAATTTTGGGGGGCGGGAATGAGCAGTTCTTC	CASSLILGGGNEQFF
-	-	TRBV5-1	TRBJ2-1	TGCGCCAGCAGAATAGCCAGAACGGGAAACAATGAGCAGTTCTTC	CASRIARTGNNEQFF
once	TRBD1	TRBV28	TRBJ1-2	TGTGCCAGCAGTTTGAGCAGGGGGTGGGTCTATGGCTACACCTTC	CASSLSRGWVYGYTF
-	-	TRBV30	TRBJ1-2	TGTGCCTGGGCTGAGGTGAGCGGCTACACCTTC	CAWAEVSGYTF
once	TRBD2	TRBV10-3	TRBJ2-1	TGTGCCATCTCCCGGACTAGCAACAATGAGCAGTTCTTC	CAISRTSNNEQFF
-	-	TRBV9	TRBJ2-2	TGTGCCAGCAGCGTAGCCGGGGCAGCGAACACCGGGGAGCTGTTTTTT	CASSVAGAANTGELFF
-	-	TRBV6-5	TRBJ1-1	TGTGCCAGCAGTGCGGGGACTCTTCCGGCAGAAGCTTTCTTT	CASSAGTLPAEAFF
-	TRBD1	TRBV19	TRBJ1-5	TGTGCCACCCTAGACAGGGGAGACAATCAGCCCCAGCATTTT	CATLDRGDNQPQHF
-	-	TRBV20-1	TRBJ2-1	TGCAGTGCTGTCGCCCGGACCGAGCAGTTCTTC	CSAVARTEQFF
-	-	TRBV9	TRBJ2-3	TGTGCCAGCAGCGTCCAGGGCTACTCCACAGATACGCAGTATTTT	CASSVQGYSTDTQYF
-	-	TRBV5-1	TRBJ2-1	TGCGCCAGCAGCAAGCGGAACTCCTACAATGAGCAGTTCTTC	CASSKRNSYNEQFF
-	-	TRBV19	TRBJ2-4	TGTGCCAGTAGTATCCTGAGCGCGGCCAAAAACATTCAGTACTTC	CASSILSAAKNIQYF
-	-	TRBV28	TRBJ2-7	TGTGCCAGCAGTTCCACGGGTGCGAGCTCCTACGAGCAGTACTTC	CASSSTGASSYEQYF
-	-	TRBV7-9	TRBJ1-2	TGTGCCAGCAGCTCCCGCCAAGACCGCGATCCCCCTTTTTACTATGGCTACACCTTC	CASSSRQDRDPPFYYGYTF
-	-	TRBV9	TRBJ2-5	TGTGCCAGCAGCGTAGCGAACGGACTCCAAGAGACCCAGTACTTC	CASSVANGLQETQYF
once	-	TRBV28	TRBJ2-7	TGTGCCAGCAGTCCCGGGACAAATCGCGAGCAGTACTTC	CASSPGTNREQYF
-	-	TRBV6-6	TRBJ1-4	TGTGCCAGTAAACGGAATAATGAAAAACTGTTTTTT	CASKRNNEKLFF
-	-	TRBV5-4	TRBJ1-4	TGTGCCAGCAGCCTGAGGACCGCAACTAATGAAAAACTGTTTTTT	CASSLRTATNEKLFF
-	-	TRBV14	TRBJ2-5	TGTGCCAGCAGCCCTCACAGCTCGGAGTGGGAGACCCAGTACTTC	CASSPHSSEWETQYF
medium-sized	-	TRBV6-5	TRBJ2-4	TGTGCCAGCAGTTACTCTGGACAGTCTGTAAACATTCAGTACTTC	CASSYSGQSVNIQYF
-	-	TRBV5-1	TRBJ1-4	TGCGCCAGCAGCTTGGACCGGGGGGTAAATGAAAAACTGTTTTTT	CASSLDRGVNEKLFF
-	-	TRBV5-1	TRBJ1-2	TGCGCCAGCAGCGCCGAGGGTCTCTATGGCTACACCTTC	CASSAEGLYGYTF
-	-	TRBV7-8	TRBJ1-2	TGTGCCAGCAGCTTAGGGACGGAAACCTATGGCTACACCTTC	CASSLGTETYGYTF
-	TRBD2	TRBV7-9	TRBJ2-2	TGTGCCAGCAGCTTCGCAGGTCTAGCGGGACCGGGAGGCGGGGAGCTGTTTTTT	CASSFAGLAGPGGGELFF
once	TRBD1	TRBV19	TRBJ2-5	TGTGCCACCTCGGGACAGCTTCAAGAGACCCAGTACTTC	CATSGQLQETQYF